The clone carrying this TCR beta chain was seen more than once but under ten times. The data were obtained in a study of regulatory T cells in long-lasting Graves disease. Time point given: persistent/refractory GD, antithyroid drugs over 5 years with positive TRAb. TCR sequences were obtained from RNA taken from PBMCs. Construction of TCR beta libraries relied on iRepertoire HTBI primers and on Arm-PCR targeting CDR3 regions. TCRdb reprocessed the multiplex PCR reads with MiXCR, giving one entry per CDR3 protein. The table lists a few hundred thousand distinct CDR3 sequences, less than 25% of them singletons. The CDR3 covers 11 residues. Germline V gene sequence: CDR1 SGHAT, CDR2 FQNNGV. Trimming took off 11 bases at V and 2 bases at J, with 7 bases between the two ends.

This clonotype originated in a female donor with Graves disease. The chain is built from TRBV11-2 and TRBJ1-3, with D unclear. This specimen was peripheral blood mononuclear cells (PBMCs), taken when the disease was refractory, from a patient treated with antithyroid drugs. CDR3 in amino acids: CAYGAGNTIYF. Here the CDR3 DNA reads TGTGCCTACGGGGCTGGAAACACCATATATTTT. The whole variable domain, filled in from reference TRBV11-2 and TRBJ1-3, reads EAGVAQSPRYKIIEKRQSVAFWCNPISGHATLYWYQQILGQGPKLLIQFQNNGVVDDSQLPKDRFSAERLKGVDSTLKIQPAKLEDSAVYLCAYGAGNTIYFGEGSWLTVV.